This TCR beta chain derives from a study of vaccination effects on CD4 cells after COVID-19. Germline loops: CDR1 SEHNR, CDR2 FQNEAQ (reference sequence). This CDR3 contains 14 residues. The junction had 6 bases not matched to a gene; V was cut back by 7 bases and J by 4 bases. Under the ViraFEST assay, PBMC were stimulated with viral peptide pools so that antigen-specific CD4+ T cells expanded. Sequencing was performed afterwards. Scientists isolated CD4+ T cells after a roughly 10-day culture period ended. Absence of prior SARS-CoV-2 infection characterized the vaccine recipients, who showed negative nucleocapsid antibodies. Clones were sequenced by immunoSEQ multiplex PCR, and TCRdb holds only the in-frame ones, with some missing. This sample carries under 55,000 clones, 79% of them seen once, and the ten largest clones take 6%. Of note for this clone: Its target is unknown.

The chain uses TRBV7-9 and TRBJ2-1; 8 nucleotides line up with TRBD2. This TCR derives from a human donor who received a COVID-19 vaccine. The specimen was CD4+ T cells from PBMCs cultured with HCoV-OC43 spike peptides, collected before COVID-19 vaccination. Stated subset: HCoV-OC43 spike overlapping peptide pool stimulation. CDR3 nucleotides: TGTGCCAGCAACCAGCGGGGGAGATACAATGAGCAGTTCTTC. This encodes CASNQRGRYNEQFF.